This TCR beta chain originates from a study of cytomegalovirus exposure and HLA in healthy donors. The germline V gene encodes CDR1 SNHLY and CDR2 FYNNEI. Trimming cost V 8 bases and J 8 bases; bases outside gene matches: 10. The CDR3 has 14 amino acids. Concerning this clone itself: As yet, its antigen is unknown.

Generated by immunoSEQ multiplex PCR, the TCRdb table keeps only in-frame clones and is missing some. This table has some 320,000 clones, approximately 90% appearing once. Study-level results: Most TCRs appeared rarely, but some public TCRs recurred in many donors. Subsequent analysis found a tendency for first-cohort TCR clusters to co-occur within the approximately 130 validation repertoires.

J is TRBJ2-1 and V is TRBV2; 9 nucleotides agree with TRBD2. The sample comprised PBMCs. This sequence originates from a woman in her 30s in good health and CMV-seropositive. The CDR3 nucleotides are TGTGCCAGCCATGCGGGAGGGCTAAGGGATGAGCAGTTCTTC. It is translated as CASHAGGLRDEQFF.